These T cell receptor beta chains were read from a single sample in a study of liver allograft versus peripheral blood T cells. TCRdb reanalysed the reads using MiXCR and keeps one entry per CDR3 protein. Altogether 7,000 to 9,000 distinct CDR3 sequences are present, about 18% being singletons, with the ten largest covering 4% to 5.5%. The receptors were sampled from a human patient who had a liver transplant. Some T cells may be graft donor cells. Each CDR3 is given with its conserved first and last residue. Part of the rows lack a size; the others show once, few, many or a class for expanded clones.

>TRBV14|-|TRBJ1-2
CASSQEWTGYGYTF
>TRBV18|medium-sized|TRBJ2-7
CASSLGPLAYEQYF
>TRBV6-5|medium-sized|TRBJ1-5
CASRPRDTVPNQPQHF
>TRBV5-4|-|TRBJ2-5
CASSSDRQETQYF
>TRBV6-1|medium-sized|TRBJ1-1
CATQPRRTEAFF
>TRBV19|many|TRBJ2-7
CASSIDRAREQYF
>TRBV20-1|many|TRBJ1-1
CSAARTGNTEAFF
>TRBV12-3/TRBV12-4|-|TRBJ1-5
CASSRTGGGQPQHF
>TRBV19|medium-sized|TRBJ2-5
CASSTLAGVETETQYF
>TRBV19|many|TRBJ2-5
CASSHKMETQYF
>TRBV11-2|-|TRBJ1-4
CASSPTFREKLFF
>TRBV7-3|-|TRBJ2-3
CASSPQGASTDTQYF
>TRBV6-1|many|TRBJ1-3
CASSPNRGAGNTIYF
>TRBV6-2/TRBV6-3|many|TRBJ1-2
CASRAVILGGYTF
>TRBV29-1|medium-sized|TRBJ1-2
CSVGFGRQGGYTF
>TRBV6-1|medium-sized|TRBJ2-7
CASSDIRYEQYF
>TRBV25-1|many|TRBJ1-1
CASSEYTGATEAFF
>TRBV27|many|TRBJ2-7
CASSLASGYEQYF
>TRBV14|-|TRBJ2-1
CASSLLGEQFF
>TRBV27|many|TRBJ1-4
CASRTFLANEKLFF
>TRBV6-5|medium-sized|TRBJ2-2
CASSLRSGSRREELFF
>TRBV11-2|few|TRBJ1-1
CASSLLRNTEAFF
>TRBV27|medium-sized|TRBJ1-1
CASRSEINTEAFF
>TRBV5-5|few|TRBJ2-1
CASSLTGFAYNEQFF
>TRBV6-2/TRBV6-3|medium-sized|TRBJ1-6
CASSRQPVNNSPLHF
>TRBV20-1|many|TRBJ1-2
CSASRGTAYGYTF
>TRBV7-2|medium-sized|TRBJ1-3
CASTRQGNGNTIYF
>TRBV9|-|TRBJ2-7
CASSASGRVGEEQYF
>TRBV28|medium-sized|TRBJ1-2
CASSNARGDYGYTF
>TRBV11-3|-|TRBJ1-1
CASSQGGAGNTEAFF
>TRBV5-4|medium-sized|TRBJ1-2
CASSLDRGQDGYTF
>TRBV18|medium-sized|TRBJ1-4
CASSPRRASAGEKLFF
>TRBV19|medium-sized|TRBJ1-2
CASSISVSGYTF
>TRBV30|few|TRBJ1-2
CAWSVVGVDGYTF
>TRBV6-6|many|TRBJ2-7
CASRDVELSYEQYF
>TRBV11-2|few|TRBJ2-7
CASSLSVGGASYEQYF
>TRBV28|medium-sized|TRBJ2-7
CASSHPGTGLNEQYF
>TRBV29-1|medium-sized|TRBJ2-6
CSVLTLSGANVLTF
>TRBV3-1|-|TRBJ1-5
CASSQEVNQPQHF
>TRBV9|many|TRBJ2-7
CASSVGLAREQEQYF
>TRBV19|-|TRBJ2-3
CASGRTGLTDTQYF
>TRBV19|medium-sized|TRBJ1-1
CASSPRTGRWGTEAFF
>TRBV29-1|many|TRBJ1-2
CSARTGLGGGYTF
>TRBV6-1|many|TRBJ2-2
CASGIPIFSGRFTGELFF
>TRBV2|few|TRBJ2-3
CASSDRDRADTQYF
>TRBV7-2|medium-sized|TRBJ2-7
CASSPPGTLAYEQYF
>TRBV7-2|-|TRBJ1-3
CASSPGVYIYF
>TRBV29-1|-|TRBJ2-7
CSVTGGLYEQYF
>TRBV19|-|TRBJ1-2
CASCPAKDYGYTF
>TRBV12-3/TRBV12-4|-|TRBJ1-4
CASSHPGLTNEKLFF
>TRBV30|-|TRBJ1-4
CAWKRGNNEKLFF
>TRBV20-1|few|TRBJ2-7
CSATSGQGAGEQYF
>TRBV18|medium-sized|TRBJ1-1
CASSPLPSPNTEAFF
>TRBV19|many|TRBJ2-7
CASSRGQVNHPFEQYF
>TRBV7-3|-|TRBJ1-6
CASSRSRVVYSPLHF
>TRBV5-5|many|TRBJ1-1
CASSFRGSTEAFF
>TRBV9|-|TRBJ2-3
CASSVQIGTDTQYF
>TRBV6-5|large|TRBJ1-3
CASCQALGNTIYF